This T cell receptor (beta chain) is from a study of control samples from healthy donors and cancer patients. This clone has a handful of counts. Measured with immunoSEQ multiplex PCR; TCRdb has only the in-frame clones, and not every one. The profile shows around 94,000 clones, 85% to 90% of them singletons. The germline V gene has CDR1 SGHTA and CDR2 FQGNSA. CDR3 length equals 12 residues. V was shortened by 3 bases and J by 6 bases, with 9 bases between the two germline ends. V is TRBV7-2 and J is TRBJ2-7, with D perhaps matching TRBD2 (6 bases). The source of this sequence is a woman aged 45-59 years in good health. Input material: blood. CDR3 in amino acids: CASSFTGAEQYF. CDR3 coding DNA: TGTGCCAGCAGCTTCACGGGAGCCGAGCAGTACTTC.